This record looks at one T cell receptor (beta chain) sequence and its context. The CDR3 loop spans 12 amino acids. Trimming left V 6 bases short and J 7 bases short, with 10 bases between. CDR1 is SEHNR and CDR2 is FQNEAQ in the germline V gene (reference sequence). The data belong to a study of graft-versus-host responses after intestinal transplantation. Using immunoSEQ multiplex PCR, the repertoire was profiled, and TCRdb retains in-frame clones only, with some absent. The table has tens of thousands of clones, more than 75% seen once. The V gene is TRBV7-9, the J gene TRBJ1-5; TRBD1 might be the D (5 bases). The TCR sequence derives from a human patient who received an intestinal transplant, so some T cells may come from the graft donor. The source was PBMCs, collected 118 days after intestinal transplantation. The CDR3 coding sequence is TGTGCCAGCAGTTGGGAGGGGCAGCCCCAGCATTTT. Its translation: CASSWEGQPQHF.